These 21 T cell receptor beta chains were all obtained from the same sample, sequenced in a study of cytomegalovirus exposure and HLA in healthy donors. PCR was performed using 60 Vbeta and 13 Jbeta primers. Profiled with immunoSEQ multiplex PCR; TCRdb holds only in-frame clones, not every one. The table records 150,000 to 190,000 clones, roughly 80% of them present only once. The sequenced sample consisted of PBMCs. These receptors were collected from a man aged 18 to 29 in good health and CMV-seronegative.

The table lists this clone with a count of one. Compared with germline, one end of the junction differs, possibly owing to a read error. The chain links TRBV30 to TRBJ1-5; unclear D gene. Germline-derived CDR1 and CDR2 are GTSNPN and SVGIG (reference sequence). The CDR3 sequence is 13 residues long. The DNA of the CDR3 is TGTGCTTGGAGTGCACGCACGGATCAGCCCCAGCATTTT. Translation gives CAWSARTDQPQHF.

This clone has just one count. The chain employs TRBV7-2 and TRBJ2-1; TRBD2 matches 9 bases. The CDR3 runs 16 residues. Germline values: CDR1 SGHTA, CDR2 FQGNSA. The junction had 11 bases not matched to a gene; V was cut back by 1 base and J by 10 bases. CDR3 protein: CASSLVGSGLAREQFF. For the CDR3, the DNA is TGTGCCAGCAGCTTAGTAGGGTCGGGACTAGCAAGGGAGCAGTTCTTC.

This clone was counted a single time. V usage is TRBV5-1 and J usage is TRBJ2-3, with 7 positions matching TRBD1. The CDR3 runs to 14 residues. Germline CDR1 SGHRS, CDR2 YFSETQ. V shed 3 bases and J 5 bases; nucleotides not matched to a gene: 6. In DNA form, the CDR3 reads TGCGCCAGCAGCTCGGGACAGCCCGGAGATACGCAGTATTTT. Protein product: CASSSGQPGDTQYF.

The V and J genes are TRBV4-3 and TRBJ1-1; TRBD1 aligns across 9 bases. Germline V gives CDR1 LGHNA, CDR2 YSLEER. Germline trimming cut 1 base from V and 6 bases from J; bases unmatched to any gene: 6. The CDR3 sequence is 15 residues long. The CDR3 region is CASSQAGQGGPEAFF. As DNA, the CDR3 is TGCGCCAGCAGCCAAGCGGGACAGGGTGGGCCTGAAGCTTTCTTT.

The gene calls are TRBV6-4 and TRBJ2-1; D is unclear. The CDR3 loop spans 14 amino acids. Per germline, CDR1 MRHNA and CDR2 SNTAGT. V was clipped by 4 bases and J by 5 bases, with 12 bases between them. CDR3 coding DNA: TGTGCCAGCAGTGCGTACGCCACTAACAATGAGCAGTTCTTC. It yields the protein CASSAYATNNEQFF.

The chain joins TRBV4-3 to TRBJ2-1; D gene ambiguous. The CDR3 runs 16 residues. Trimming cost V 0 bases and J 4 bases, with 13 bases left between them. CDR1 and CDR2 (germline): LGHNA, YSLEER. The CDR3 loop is CASSQEMAGSYNEQFF. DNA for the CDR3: TGCGCCAGCAGCCAAGAGATGGCAGGATCTTACAATGAGCAGTTCTTC.

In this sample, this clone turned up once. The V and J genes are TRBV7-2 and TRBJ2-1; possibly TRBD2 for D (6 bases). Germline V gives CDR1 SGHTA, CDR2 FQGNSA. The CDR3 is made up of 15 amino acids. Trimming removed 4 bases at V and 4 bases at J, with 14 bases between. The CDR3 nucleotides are TGTGCCAGCAGCTCTAGCGCCTCGGTTTACAATGAGCAGTTCTTC. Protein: CASSSSASVYNEQFF.

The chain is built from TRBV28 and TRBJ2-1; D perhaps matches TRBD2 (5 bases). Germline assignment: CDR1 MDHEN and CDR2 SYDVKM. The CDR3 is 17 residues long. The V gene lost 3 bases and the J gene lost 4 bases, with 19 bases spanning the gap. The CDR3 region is CASSFPLGGMGYNEQFF. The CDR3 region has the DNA TGTGCCAGCAGTTTCCCCCTCGGAGGCATGGGTTACAATGAGCAGTTCTTC.

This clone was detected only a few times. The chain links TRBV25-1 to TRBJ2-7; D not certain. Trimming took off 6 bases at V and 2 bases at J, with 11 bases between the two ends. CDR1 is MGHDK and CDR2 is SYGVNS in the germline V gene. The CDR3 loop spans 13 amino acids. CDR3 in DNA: TGTGCCAGCAGGCCGACTGAGACCTACGAGCAGTACTTC. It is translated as CASRPTETYEQYF.

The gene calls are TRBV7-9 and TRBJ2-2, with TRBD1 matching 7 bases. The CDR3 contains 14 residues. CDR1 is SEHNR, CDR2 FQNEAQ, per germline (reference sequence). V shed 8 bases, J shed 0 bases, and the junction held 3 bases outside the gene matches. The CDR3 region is CASGGTANTGELFF. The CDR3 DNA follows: TGTGCCAGCGGTGGGACAGCGAACACCGGGGAGCTGTTTTTT.

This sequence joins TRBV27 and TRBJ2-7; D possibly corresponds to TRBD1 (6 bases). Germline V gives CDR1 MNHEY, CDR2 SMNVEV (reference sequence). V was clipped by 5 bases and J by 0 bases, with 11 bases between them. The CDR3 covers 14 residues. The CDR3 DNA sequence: TGTGCCAGCAGTAGACAGGCCGACTCCTACGAGCAGTACTTC. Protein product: CASSRQADSYEQYF.

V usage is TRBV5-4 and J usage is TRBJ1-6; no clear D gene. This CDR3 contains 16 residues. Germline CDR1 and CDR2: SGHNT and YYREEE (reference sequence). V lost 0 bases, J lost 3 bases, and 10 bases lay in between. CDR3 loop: CASSLVQRDYNSPLHF. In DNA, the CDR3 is TGTGCCAGCAGCTTGGTTCAGCGGGACTATAATTCACCCCTCCACTTT.

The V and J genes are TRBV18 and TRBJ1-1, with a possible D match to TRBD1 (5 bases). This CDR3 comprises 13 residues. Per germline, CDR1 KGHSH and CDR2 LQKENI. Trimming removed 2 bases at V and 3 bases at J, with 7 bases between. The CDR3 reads CASSPSRDTEAFF. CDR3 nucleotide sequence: TGTGCCAGCTCACCAAGCAGGGACACTGAAGCTTTCTTT.

The CDR3 spells CASSHQVVAGSSYNEQFF. CDR3 nucleotides: TGCGCCAGCAGCCACCAGGTAGTGGCGGGGAGCTCCTACAATGAGCAGTTCTTC. The chain links TRBV4-1 to TRBJ2-1; D perhaps matches TRBD2 (6 bases). Trimming cost V 3 bases and J 0 bases, with 18 bases left between them. The germline CDR1 and CDR2 sequences are MGHRA and YSYEKL. The CDR3 has 18 residues.

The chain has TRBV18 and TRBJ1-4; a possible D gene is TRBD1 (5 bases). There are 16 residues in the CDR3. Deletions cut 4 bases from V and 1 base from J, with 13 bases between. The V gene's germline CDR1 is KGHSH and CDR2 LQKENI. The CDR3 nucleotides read TGTGCCAGCTCACGCGCAGGGCGTGGAACTAATGAAAAACTGTTTTTT. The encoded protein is CASSRAGRGTNEKLFF.

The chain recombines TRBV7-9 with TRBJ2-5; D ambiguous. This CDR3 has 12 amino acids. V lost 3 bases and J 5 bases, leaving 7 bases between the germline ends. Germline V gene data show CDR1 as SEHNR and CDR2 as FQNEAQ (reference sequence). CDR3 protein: CASSFDMETQYF. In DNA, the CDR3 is TGTGCCAGCAGCTTCGACATGGAGACCCAGTACTTC.

CDR3 in amino acids: CASSLGGGDPTGTDTQYF. The CDR3 nucleotides read TGTGCCAGCAGCTTAGGGGGCGGGGACCCCACTGGCACAGATACGCAGTATTTT. V gene TRBV7-2 combines with J gene TRBJ2-3; TRBD2 is a possible D gene (6 bases). The CDR3 runs 18 residues. The germline gives CDR1 SGHTA, CDR2 FQGNSA. V lost 1 base and J lost 1, with 18 bases in between.

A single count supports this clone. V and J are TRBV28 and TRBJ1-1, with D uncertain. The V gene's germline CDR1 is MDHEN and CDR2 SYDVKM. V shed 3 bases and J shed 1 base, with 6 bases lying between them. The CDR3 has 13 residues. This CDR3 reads CASSFRRNTEAFF. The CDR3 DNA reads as TGTGCCAGCAGTTTCCGGAGGAACACTGAAGCTTTCTTT.

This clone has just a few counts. The CDR3 is CASRVAGEYEQYF. The CDR3 DNA reads as TGTGCCAGCCGGGTAGCGGGAGAATACGAGCAGTACTTC. This sequence joins TRBV7-2 and TRBJ2-7; 9 bases match TRBD2. The germline V gene encodes CDR1 SGHTA and CDR2 FQGNSA. V was clipped by 8 bases and J by 4 bases; unmatched bases: 6. This CDR3 is built from 13 residues.

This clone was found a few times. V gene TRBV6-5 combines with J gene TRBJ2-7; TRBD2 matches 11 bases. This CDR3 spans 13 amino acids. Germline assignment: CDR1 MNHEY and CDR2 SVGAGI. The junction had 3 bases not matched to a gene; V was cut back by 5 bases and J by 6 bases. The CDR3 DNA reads TGTGCCAGCAGTACCGGGACTAGCGGCGAGCAGTACTTC. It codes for CASSTGTSGEQYF.

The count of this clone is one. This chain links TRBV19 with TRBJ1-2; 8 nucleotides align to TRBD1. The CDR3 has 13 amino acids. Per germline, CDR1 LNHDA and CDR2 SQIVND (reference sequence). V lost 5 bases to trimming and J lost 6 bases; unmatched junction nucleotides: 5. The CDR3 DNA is TGTGCCAGTAGTGTACCACAGGGGGATGGCTACACCTTC. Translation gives CASSVPQGDGYTF. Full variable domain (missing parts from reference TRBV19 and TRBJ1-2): DGGITQSPKYLFRKEGQNVTLSCEQNLNHDAMYWYRQDPGQGLRLIYYSQIVNDFQKGDIAEGYSVSREKKESFPLTVTSAQKNPTAFYLCASSVPQGDGYTFGSGTRLTVV.